The clone carrying this T cell receptor (beta chain) has only one observation. Lacking the conserved final phenylalanine or tryptophan, this CDR3 likely reflects a read error. Because the CDR3's place on the DNA is in doubt, the DNA is left out and the CDR3 is given as listed by TCRdb. The sample comes from a study of Ad26.COV2.S vaccination and SARS-CoV-2 variants. Some clones are missing from TCRdb's copy, which holds only in-frame ones; the method was immunoSEQ multiplex PCR. The sample has roughly 410,000 clones, about four fifths seen once. Described treatment: 19 received Ad26.COV2.S at low or high dose, single or two shots; about five received placebo; per-sample allocation not given. Samples came from day 63 after the first vaccine or placebo injection. This specimen was peripheral blood, taken in a trial of Ad26.COV2.S vaccine versus placebo. This TCR was sampled from a person between 18 and 65 years old who received the Ad26.COV2.S COVID-19 vaccine or a placebo.

This chain's CDR3 is CASSQAHRESGPG. The rearrangement uses TRBV3-1 (or the pseudogene TRBV3-2) and TRBJ1-4; the table gives TRBD1 as D, unverified against the DNA. Germline CDR1 LGHDT, CDR2 YNNKEL (reference sequence). Inclusive of both ends, the CDR3 amounts to 13 amino acids.